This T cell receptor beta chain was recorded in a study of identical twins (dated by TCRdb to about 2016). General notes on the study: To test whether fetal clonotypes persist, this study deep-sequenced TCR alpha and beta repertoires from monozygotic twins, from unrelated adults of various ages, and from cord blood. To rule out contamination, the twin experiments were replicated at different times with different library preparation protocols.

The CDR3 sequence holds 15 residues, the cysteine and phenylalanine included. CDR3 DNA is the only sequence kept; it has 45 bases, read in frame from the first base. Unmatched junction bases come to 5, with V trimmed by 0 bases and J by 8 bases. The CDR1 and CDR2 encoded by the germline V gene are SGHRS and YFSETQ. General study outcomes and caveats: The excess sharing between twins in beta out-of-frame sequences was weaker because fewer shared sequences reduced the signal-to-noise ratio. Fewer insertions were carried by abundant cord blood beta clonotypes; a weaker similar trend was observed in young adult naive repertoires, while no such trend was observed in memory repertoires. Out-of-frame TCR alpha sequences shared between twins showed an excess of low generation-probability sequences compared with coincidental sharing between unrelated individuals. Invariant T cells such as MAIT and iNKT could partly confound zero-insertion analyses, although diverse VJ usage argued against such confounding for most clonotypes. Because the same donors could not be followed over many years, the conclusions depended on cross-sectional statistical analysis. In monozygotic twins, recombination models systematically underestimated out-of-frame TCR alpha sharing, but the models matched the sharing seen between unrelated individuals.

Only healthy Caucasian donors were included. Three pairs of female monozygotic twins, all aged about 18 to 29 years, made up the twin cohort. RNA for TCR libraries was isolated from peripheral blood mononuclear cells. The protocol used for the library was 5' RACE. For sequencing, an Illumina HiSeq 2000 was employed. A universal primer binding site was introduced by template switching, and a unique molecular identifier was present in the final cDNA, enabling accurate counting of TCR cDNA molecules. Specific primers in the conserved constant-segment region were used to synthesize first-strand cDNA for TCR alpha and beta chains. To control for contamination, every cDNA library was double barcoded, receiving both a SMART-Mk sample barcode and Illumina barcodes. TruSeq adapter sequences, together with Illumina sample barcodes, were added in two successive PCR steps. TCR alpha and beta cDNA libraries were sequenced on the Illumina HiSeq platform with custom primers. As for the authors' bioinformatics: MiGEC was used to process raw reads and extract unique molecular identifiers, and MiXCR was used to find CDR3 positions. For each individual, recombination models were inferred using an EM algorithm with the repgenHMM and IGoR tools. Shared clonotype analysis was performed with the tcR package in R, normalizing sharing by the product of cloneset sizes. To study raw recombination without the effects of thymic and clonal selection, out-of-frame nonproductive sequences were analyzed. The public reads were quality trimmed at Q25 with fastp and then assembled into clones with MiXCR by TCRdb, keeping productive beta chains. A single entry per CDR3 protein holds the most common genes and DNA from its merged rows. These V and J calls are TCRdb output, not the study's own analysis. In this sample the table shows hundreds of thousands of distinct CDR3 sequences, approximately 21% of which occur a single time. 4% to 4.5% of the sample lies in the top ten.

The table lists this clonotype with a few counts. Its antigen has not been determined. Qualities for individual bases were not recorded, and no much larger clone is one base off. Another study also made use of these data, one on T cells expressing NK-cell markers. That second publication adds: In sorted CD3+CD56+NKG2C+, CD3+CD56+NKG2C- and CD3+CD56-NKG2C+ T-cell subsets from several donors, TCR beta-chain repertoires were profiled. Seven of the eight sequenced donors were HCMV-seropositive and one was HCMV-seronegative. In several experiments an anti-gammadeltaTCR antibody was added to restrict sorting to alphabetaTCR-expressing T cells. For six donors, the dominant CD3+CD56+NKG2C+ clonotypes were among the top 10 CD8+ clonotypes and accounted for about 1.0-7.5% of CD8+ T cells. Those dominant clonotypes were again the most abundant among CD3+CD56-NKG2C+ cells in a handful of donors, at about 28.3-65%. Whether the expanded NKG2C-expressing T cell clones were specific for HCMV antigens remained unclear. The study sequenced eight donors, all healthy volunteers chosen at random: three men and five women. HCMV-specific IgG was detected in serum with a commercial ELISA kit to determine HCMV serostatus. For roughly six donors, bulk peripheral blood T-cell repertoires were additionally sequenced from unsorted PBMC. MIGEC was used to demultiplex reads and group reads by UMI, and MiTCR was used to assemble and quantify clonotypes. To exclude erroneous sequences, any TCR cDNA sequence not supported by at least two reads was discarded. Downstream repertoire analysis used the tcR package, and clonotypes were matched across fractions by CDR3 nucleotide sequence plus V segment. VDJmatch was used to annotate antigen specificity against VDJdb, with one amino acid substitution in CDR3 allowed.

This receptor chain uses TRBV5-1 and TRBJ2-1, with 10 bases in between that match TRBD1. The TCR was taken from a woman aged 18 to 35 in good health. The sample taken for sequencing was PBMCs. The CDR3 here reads CASSLVGDRGDEQFF. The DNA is TGCGCCAGCAGCTTGGTGGGGGACAGGGGAGATGAGCAGTTCTTC.